This TCR beta chain came from a study of shared T cell receptors in the human thymus. This clone turned up a few times. This CDR3 region has 15 residues. CDR1 is SGHRS and CDR2 is YFSETQ in the germline V gene. With V trimmed by 3 bases and J by 1 base, 3 bases remained unmatched. Sequencing used immunoSEQ multiplex PCR; TCRdb keeps in-frame clones, though not all of them. The table has more than 550,000 clones, 80% to 90% seen once. The sample was also linked to a second study, of human thymus T cells. As reported in that work: Corrective heart surgery yielded the resections from which the thymus tissue came.

What was sequenced was thymocytes. The chain links TRBV5-1 to TRBJ2-5; 10 bases are a match to TRBD2. The sequence was obtained from a girl under three years old with a congenital heart defect. In DNA, the CDR3 is TGCGCCAGCAGCTCCGGACTAGCGGTCCAAGAGACCCAGTACTTC. This sequence encodes CASSSGLAVQETQYF.